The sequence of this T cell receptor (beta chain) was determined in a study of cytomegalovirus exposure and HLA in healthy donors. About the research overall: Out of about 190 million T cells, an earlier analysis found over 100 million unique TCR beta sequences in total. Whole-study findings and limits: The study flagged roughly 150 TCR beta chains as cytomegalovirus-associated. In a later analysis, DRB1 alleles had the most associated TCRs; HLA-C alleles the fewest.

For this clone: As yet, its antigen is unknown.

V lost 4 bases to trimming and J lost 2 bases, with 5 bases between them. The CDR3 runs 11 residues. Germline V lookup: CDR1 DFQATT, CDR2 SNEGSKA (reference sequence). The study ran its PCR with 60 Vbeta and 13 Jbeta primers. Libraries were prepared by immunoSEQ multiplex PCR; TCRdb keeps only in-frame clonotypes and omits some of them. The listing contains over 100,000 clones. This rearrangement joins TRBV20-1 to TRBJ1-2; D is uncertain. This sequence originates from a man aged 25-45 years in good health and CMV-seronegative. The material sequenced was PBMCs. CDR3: CSANSNYGYTF. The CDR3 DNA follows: TGCAGTGCTAACAGCAACTATGGCTACACCTTC.